The rows below give T cell receptor beta chains drawn from one sample of a study of blood T cell repertoires in COVID-19. Here immunoSEQ multiplex PCR was the method, and the copy in TCRdb shows in-frame clones only, minus some. The sample has 650,000 to 800,000 clones; 85% to 90% are singletons. The sequencing sample was made of peripheral blood. The source is a woman younger than 30 with acute or convalescent COVID-19. CDR3s include the opening cysteine and the closing phenylalanine or tryptophan. The D gene is left open where the match is weak. Some rows mark clone size as missing; the rest say once, few, many or name a class of expanded clone.

. TRBJ1-4 TRBV30 TRBD1 15 TGTGCCTGGAGTGCGAGAGGGACAGGGTATGAAAAACTGTTTTTT CAWSARGTGYEKLFF
. TRBJ2-3 TRBV5-1 TRBD2 16 TGCGCCAGCAGCTTCCGCGGGGGGGCCATGGCCGATACGCAGTATTTT CASSFRGGAMADTQYF
. TRBJ1-2 TRBV5-8 TRBD1 17 TGTGCCAGCAGTCCCATTGGGCGGACAGGGCCGACCTATGGCTACACCTTC CASSPIGRTGPTYGYTF
few TRBJ1-5 TRBV10-2 . 15 TGCGCCAGCAGTGAGGGGCAGGGTAGCAATCAGCCCCAGCATTTT CASSEGQGSNQPQHF
. TRBJ2-6 TRBV2 TRBD1 16 TGTGCCAGCAGTGAGGTGGACAGGGTTGGGGCCAACGTCCTGACTTTC CASSEVDRVGANVLTF
. TRBJ1-5 TRBV5-6 . 12 TGTGCCAGCAGCTTGTATAAACAGCCCCAGCATTTT CASSLYKQPQHF
. TRBJ2-1 TRBV4-2 TRBD2 16 TGTGCCAGCAGCCAAGCTAGCGGGGGGACTTACAATGAGCAGTTCTTC CASSQASGGTYNEQFF
. TRBJ1-1 TRBV3-1/TRBV3-2 TRBD1 20 TGTGCCAGCAGCCAAGATTTTCAAGGGACAGGGCTTCTGGGGGACACTGAAGCTTTCTTT CASSQDFQGTGLLGDTEAFF
once TRBJ2-7 TRBV30 . 14 TGTGCCTGGAGTGCTATAGCGGCAGCGTACGAGCAGTACTTC CAWSAIAAAYEQYF
. TRBJ1-1 TRBV27 . 20 TGTGCCAGCAGTTGCGCTCTCGGCCCATTGGAGGATTTGGGGAACACTGAAGCTTTCTTT CASSCALGPLEDLGNTEAFF
. TRBJ2-7 TRBV27 . 14 TGTGCCAGCAGTCCCCAGGCAGGCTACTACGAGCAGTACTTC CASSPQAGYYEQYF
. TRBJ1-4 TRBV6-6 TRBD1 14 TGTGCCAGCAGTCTCGACAGGGGGGTTGAAAAACTGTTTTTT CASSLDRGVEKLFF
. TRBJ1-2 TRBV3-1/TRBV3-2 TRBD1 18 TGTGCCAGCAGCCAAGATGGGGGGTTGTCAGGGGGCAAGAATGGCTACACCTTC CASSQDGGLSGGKNGYTF
. TRBJ1-1 TRBV30 . 13 TGTGCCTGGACACCCGTAGTTAGCACTGAAGCTTTCTTT CAWTPVVSTEAFF
. TRBJ1-6 TRBV2 . 13 TGTGCCAGCAGTCAGCGGTTAAATTCACCCCTCCACTTT CASSQRLNSPLHF
. TRBJ1-5 TRBV29-1 . 14 TGCAGCGCCCTTCAAGGGGCTGATAATCAGCCCCAGCATTTT CSALQGADNQPQHF
. TRBJ1-1 TRBV5-1 TRBD1 15 TGCGCCAGCAGCCCAGAGGACAGGGGTAACACTGAAGCTTTCTTT CASSPEDRGNTEAFF
. TRBJ2-1 TRBV6-2/TRBV6-3 . 14 TGTGCCAGCAGTTACGTCAGCTCCTACAATGAGCAGTTCTTC CASSYVSSYNEQFF
. TRBJ1-2 TRBV7-6 TRBD1 13 TGTGCCAGCAGCTCCCCAGGGGGCTTTCGCTACACCTTC CASSSPGGFRYTF
. TRBJ2-2 TRBV10-2 TRBD1 16 TGCGCCAGCACCAACTCCGGGACAGGGAACACCGGGGAGCTGTTTTTT CASTNSGTGNTGELFF
. TRBJ2-4 TRBV4-1 TRBD1 21 TGCGCCAGCAGCCAAGATGGAGGGGCAGGGGGCTTCAGTCTCGCCAAAAACATTCAGTACTTC CASSQDGGAGGFSLAKNIQYF
. TRBJ1-6 TRBV28 . 16 TGTGCCAGCACCCTCCAGACAGTAGAATATAATTCACCCCTCCACTTT CASTLQTVEYNSPLHF
once TRBJ1-2 TRBV5-1 . 14 TGCGCCAGCAGCTTTAACTTCCCTAAAAGCGGCTACACCTTC CASSFNFPKSGYTF
. TRBJ1-2 TRBV19 . 15 TGTGCCAGTAGTATTCGTGGGGGCGTGGGCTATGGCTACACCTTC CASSIRGGVGYGYTF
. TRBJ1-1 TRBV5-4 . 13 TGTGCCAGCAGCTTGGATAGATACACTGAAGCTTTCTTT CASSLDRYTEAFF
. TRBJ1-4 TRBV4-1 TRBD1 16 TGCGCCAGCAGAAGAACTCCGGGACAGGGAGTGGAAAAACTGTTTTTT CASRRTPGQGVEKLFF
. TRBJ2-7 TRBV7-2 . 14 TGTGCCAGCAGCTTAACCCGGGGTCCCTACGAGCAGTACTTC CASSLTRGPYEQYF
once TRBJ1-4 TRBV6-5 . 14 TGTGCCAGCACTGCACAGGGCAACAATGAAAAACTGTTTTTT CASTAQGNNEKLFF
. TRBJ2-5 TRBV11-2 . 14 TGTGCCAGCAGCTCGGACCGGGATCGAGAGACCCAGTACTTC CASSSDRDRETQYF
. TRBJ1-2 TRBV9 . 14 TGTGCCAGTCCACCACGGGATCCGCTCTATGGCTACACCTTC CASPPRDPLYGYTF
. TRBJ2-1 TRBV6-2/TRBV6-3 . 15 TGTGCCAGCAGTTACGGGACAAGGTTGACGGGTGAGCAGTTCTTC CASSYGTRLTGEQFF
. TRBJ1-1 TRBV6-5 . 13 TGTGCCAGCACCAACAGGGAGGGCACTGAAGCTTTCTTT CASTNREGTEAFF
. TRBJ2-7 TRBV5-1 TRBD1 14 TGCGCCAGCAGCATTGGGACAGGGGGATACGAGCAGTACTTC CASSIGTGGYEQYF
. TRBJ2-3 TRBV9 TRBD2 17 TGTGCCAGCAGCGTGGACTCCAAACTAGCGGCGGGAGATACGCAGTATTTT CASSVDSKLAAGDTQYF
. TRBJ2-3 TRBV4-1 TRBD2 18 TGCGCCAGCAGCCAAGTCTCCGGGAGGCTGGGTCTCACAGATACGCAGTATTTT CASSQVSGRLGLTDTQYF
. TRBJ1-1 TRBV3-1/TRBV3-2 TRBD1 14 TGTGCCAGCAGCCAGCGAGGGGGCGGCACTGAAGCTTTCTTT CASSQRGGGTEAFF
once TRBJ1-1 TRBV30 . 14 TGTGCCTGGGGGGGGGTGGCAGAAAACACTGAAGCTTTCTTT CAWGGVAENTEAFF
. TRBJ2-5 TRBV2 TRBD1 11 TGTGCCAGCAGAGACAGGGGGGACCAGTACTTC CASRDRGDQYF
. TRBJ1-2 TRBV5-4 TRBD1 15 TGTGCCAGCAGCCAATTAAGGGGGCAGGACTATGGCTACACCTTC CASSQLRGQDYGYTF
. TRBJ1-1 TRBV19 TRBD1 18 TGTGCCAGTAGTATCGAACATTTCGCCGGGACAGGAAACACTGAAGCTTTCTTT CASSIEHFAGTGNTEAFF
. TRBJ1-1 TRBV29-1 . 12 TGCAGCGGTCAGGGGTTCAGCACTGAAGCTTTCTTT CSGQGFSTEAFF
. TRBJ1-1 TRBV5-1 . 14 TGCGCCAGCAGCTTAAACACGGGGAACACTGAAGCTTTCTTT CASSLNTGNTEAFF